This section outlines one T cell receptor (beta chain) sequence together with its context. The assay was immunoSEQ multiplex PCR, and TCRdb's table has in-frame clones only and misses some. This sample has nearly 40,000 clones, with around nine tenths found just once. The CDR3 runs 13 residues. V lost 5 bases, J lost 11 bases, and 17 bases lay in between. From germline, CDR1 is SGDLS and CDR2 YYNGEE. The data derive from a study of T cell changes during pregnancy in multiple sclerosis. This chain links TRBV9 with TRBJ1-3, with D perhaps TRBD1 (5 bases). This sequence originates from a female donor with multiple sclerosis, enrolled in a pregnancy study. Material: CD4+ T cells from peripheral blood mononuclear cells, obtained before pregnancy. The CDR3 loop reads CASSLPSGFPIYF. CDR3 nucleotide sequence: TGTGCCAGCAGTCTCCCCTCAGGGTTTCCCATATATTTT.